The next 13 T cell receptor beta chains were all read from a single sample in a study of blood T cell repertoires in COVID-19. The method was immunoSEQ multiplex PCR; TCRdb's version includes in-frame clones alone and lacks a portion of them. The sample lists some 140,000 clones; 70% to 90% were seen once. The specimen was peripheral blood. The receptors come from a man between 60 and 70 years old with COVID-19, enrolled during active disease.

This rearrangement joins TRBV10-3 to TRBJ2-5; D call uncertain. Germline V gene data show CDR1 as ENHRY and CDR2 as SYGVKD. The CDR3 runs 13 residues. Trimming cost V 7 bases and J 0 bases, with 9 bases left between them. CDR3 sequence (DNA): TGTGCCATCAATTCAGGATACCAAGAGACCCAGTACTTC. Its translation: CAINSGYQETQYF.

The rearrangement uses TRBV10-3 and TRBJ1-5, with a tentative D call TRBD1 (5 bases). The CDR3 totals 14 residues. The V end was cut by 3 bases, the J end by 5 bases, with 11 bases between. The germline gives CDR1 ENHRY, CDR2 SYGVKD. CDR3 sequence (DNA): TGTGCCATCAGTGAATGGGGGGTTGATCAGCCCCAGCATTTT. Translated, it gives CAISEWGVDQPQHF.

V is TRBV7-2 and J is TRBJ1-2; 7 nucleotides match TRBD1. The CDR3 is 15 amino acids. Germline V gives CDR1 SGHTA, CDR2 FQGNSA. J lost 8 bases, V lost 3 bases, and 12 bases had no gene match. This chain's CDR3 is CASSFFSTGFEGYTF. The CDR3, as DNA: TGTGCCAGCAGCTTTTTTTCGACAGGGTTCGAAGGCTACACCTTC.

This clone has a single count. CDR3 DNA sequence: TGTGCCAGCAGTCCCCTAGCAGCAGATACGCAGTATTTT. Translating gives CASSPLAADTQYF. The chain uses TRBV27 and TRBJ2-3, with TRBD2 as a possible D gene (5 bases). The CDR3 loop spans 13 amino acids. V shed 5 bases and J shed 4 bases, with 10 bases lying between them. Germline V CDR1 and CDR2: MNHEY, SMNVEV (reference sequence).

The rearrangement joins TRBV18 to TRBJ2-1; 8 nucleotides align to TRBD2. This CDR3 is built from 16 residues. With V trimmed by 0 bases and J by 6 bases, 7 bases remained unmatched. Germline loops: CDR1 KGHSH, CDR2 LQKENI. The CDR3 DNA follows: TGTGCCAGCTCACCACCGGGACTAGACTTCTCCAATGAGCAGTTCTTC. It yields the protein CASSPPGLDFSNEQFF.

The chain uses TRBV7-2 and TRBJ2-5, with TRBD2 identical over 8 bases. The CDR3 consists of 15 residues. Germline loops: CDR1 SGHTA, CDR2 FQGNSA. With 5 bases clipped from V and 5 bases from J, the junction kept 10 bases outside the gene matches. CDR3 protein: CASSRTSTKRETQYF. CDR3 DNA: TGTGCCAGCAGCAGGACTAGCACAAAGAGGGAGACCCAGTACTTC.

The V gene is TRBV5-5, the J gene TRBJ1-5; no clear D. Deletions cut 4 bases from V and 5 bases from J, with 13 bases between. Germline lookup yields CDR1 SGHKS and CDR2 YYEKEE (reference sequence). This CDR3 has 14 residues. The CDR3 DNA follows: TGTGCCAGCAGCCAATTCTGGGGAGATCAGCCCCAGCATTTT. Translation gives CASSQFWGDQPQHF.

This sequence joins TRBV29-1 and TRBJ1-2; 8 bases align to TRBD1. Germline V gene data show CDR1 as SQVTM and CDR2 as ANQGSEA. There are 14 residues in the CDR3. V shed 4 bases, J shed 5 bases, and the junction held 9 bases outside the gene matches. The CDR3 DNA sequence: TGCAGCGTTGCGGGAGGACAGGGTCGTTATGGCTACACCTTC. This encodes CSVAGGQGRYGYTF.

This clone was counted only a few times. The gene calls are TRBV6-5 and TRBJ1-1, with TRBD1 as a possible D gene (5 bases). This CDR3 has 13 residues. With 7 bases removed from V and 5 bases from J, the gap between germline ends came to 14 bases. Germline V gives CDR1 MNHEY, CDR2 SVGAGI. This CDR3 reads CASNSGFRTEAFF. The CDR3 DNA reads as TGTGCCAGCAACTCAGGGTTTCGGACTGAAGCTTTCTTT.

CDR3 nucleotide sequence: TGTGCCAGCTCACCCGCTTCTGGGGAGGGTCAGCCCCAGCATTTT. Translation: CASSPASGEGQPQHF. V and J are TRBV18 and TRBJ1-5; D is undetermined. CDR3 length equals 15 residues. Germline values: CDR1 KGHSH, CDR2 LQKENI. Trimming removed 3 bases at V and 6 bases at J, with 15 bases between.

This clone turned up a few times. The chain has TRBV28 and TRBJ2-3, with D tentatively TRBD2 (5 bases). Germline V lookup: CDR1 MDHEN, CDR2 SYDVKM. CDR3 size: 16 residues. The ends were cut back, 4 bases at V and 3 bases at J, with 17 bases in the middle. The CDR3 coding sequence is TGTGCCAGCAGTTCAATTAGCGTACCGGCGACAGATACGCAGTATTTT. The encoded protein is CASSSISVPATDTQYF.

This sequence joins TRBV5-6 and TRBJ1-5, with D hard to call. Trimming took 2 bases from V and 0 from J, leaving 6 bases between them. The germline gives CDR1 SGHDT, CDR2 YYEEEE. The CDR3 runs to 14 residues. CDR3 nucleotides: TGTGCCAGCAGCTTTAGAAATAGCAATCAGCCCCAGCATTTT. Its protein product is CASSFRNSNQPQHF.

For the CDR3, the DNA is TGTGCCACCAGTGATCCGCGGGGGGGTAACACCGGGGAGCTGTTTTTT. It is translated as CATSDPRGGNTGELFF. The chain carries TRBV24-1 and TRBJ2-2; 9 bases match TRBD2. V shed 3 bases and J 2 bases; nucleotides not matched to a gene: 3. This CDR3 spans 16 amino acids. Looked up from germline, CDR1 is KGHDR and CDR2 is SFDVKD.